These T cell receptor beta chains were read from a single sample in a study of cytomegalovirus exposure and HLA in healthy donors. Measured with immunoSEQ multiplex PCR; TCRdb has only the in-frame clones, and not every one. Among 150,000 to 200,000 clones listed, approximately 75% were seen once. What was sequenced was PBMCs. These TCRs come from a girl aged 10-17 years in good health and CMV-seronegative. CDR3s include the opening cysteine and the closing phenylalanine or tryptophan. D genes are given only for firm matches. Size values are once, few and many counts, or a class for expanded clones, and some rows have none.

clone_size	v_call	d_call	j_call	cdr3_aa	cdr3_nt
-	TRBV13	-	TRBJ2-7	CASSRGGGKILPYEQYF	TGTGCCAGCAGCCGGGGCGGAGGGAAGATCCTCCCCTACGAGCAGTACTTC
-	TRBV5-1	-	TRBJ1-1	CASSRARDKLTNTEAFF	TGCGCCAGCAGCCGGGCTCGGGACAAACTAACGAACACTGAAGCTTTCTTT
-	TRBV7-9	-	TRBJ1-5	CASSSLGVPQHF	TGTGCCAGCAGCTCTCTGGGAGTGCCCCAGCATTTT
-	TRBV5-1	-	TRBJ2-7	CASSLATTGEREQYF	TGCGCCAGCAGCTTGGCCACTACGGGGGAGCGCGAGCAGTACTTC
few	TRBV9	-	TRBJ1-2	CASSVGGGREGYGYTF	TGTGCCAGCAGCGTAGGAGGGGGAAGGGAGGGCTATGGCTACACCTTC
few	TRBV18	-	TRBJ2-7	CASSRLGQEYEQYF	TGTGCCAGCTCGCGCCTGGGACAAGAGTACGAGCAGTACTTC
-	TRBV4-1	-	TRBJ1-1	CASSLLQGGDTEAFF	TGCGCCAGCAGCCTATTACAGGGAGGGGACACTGAAGCTTTCTTT
-	TRBV4-1	-	TRBJ2-5	CASSQLTPDVTQYF	TGCGCCAGCAGCCAGCTCACACCAGATGTGACCCAGTACTTC
-	TRBV5-4	TRBD1	TRBJ1-4	CASSQGQGTTNEKLFF	TGTGCCAGCAGCCAAGGACAGGGGACAACTAATGAAAAACTGTTTTTT
once	TRBV7-9	TRBD2	TRBJ2-1	CASSAGASGAPRHYNEQFF	TGTGCCAGCAGCGCGGGGGCTAGCGGGGCCCCTAGGCACTACAATGAGCAGTTCTTC
-	TRBV5-1	TRBD1	TRBJ1-6	CASSAAGGGPGDSPLHF	TGCGCCAGCAGCGCGGCAGGGGGCGGCCCAGGGGATTCACCCCTCCACTTT
few	TRBV6-5	-	TRBJ1-5	CASSPRAYSNQPQHF	TGTGCCAGCAGCCCAAGAGCGTATAGCAATCAGCCCCAGCATTTT
-	TRBV18	TRBD1	TRBJ1-6	CASSPRTGGSYNSPLHF	TGTGCCAGCTCACCCCGGACAGGGGGGTCCTATAATTCACCCCTCCACTTT
many	TRBV6-4	TRBD2	TRBJ2-3	CASSDSAGGPDTQYF	TGTGCCAGCAGTGACTCAGCGGGGGGGCCAGATACGCAGTATTTT
few	TRBV5-6	TRBD1	TRBJ2-7	CASSTQRGGFWNEQYF	TGTGCCAGCAGTACTCAGCGAGGGGGCTTTTGGAACGAGCAGTACTTC
-	TRBV5-1	TRBD1	TRBJ2-7	CASSITTGGSYEQYF	TGCGCCAGCAGCATAACGACAGGGGGGTCCTACGAGCAGTACTTC
-	TRBV11-3	TRBD1	TRBJ1-5	CASGQGRGQPQHF	TGTGCCAGCGGACAGGGGAGGGGACAGCCCCAGCATTTT
-	TRBV6-5	TRBD1	TRBJ2-5	CASSRGQGRETQYF	TGTGCCAGCAGCCGTGGACAGGGTCGGGAGACCCAGTACTTC
-	TRBV15	-	TRBJ2-5	CATSRGGGGTETQYF	TGTGCCACCAGCAGGGGGGGCGGGGGAACGGAGACCCAGTACTTC
few	TRBV7-9	-	TRBJ1-2	CASSRQDYYGYTF	TGTGCCAGCAGCCGACAGGACTACTATGGCTACACCTTC
-	TRBV5-1	TRBD1	TRBJ1-2	CASSLPGQGWNGYTF	TGCGCCAGCAGCTTGCCTGGACAGGGGTGGAATGGCTACACCTTC
-	TRBV2	TRBD2	TRBJ2-1	CASRASGLAYNEQFF	TGTGCCAGCAGAGCTAGCGGGCTAGCCTACAATGAGCAGTTCTTC
-	TRBV5-6	TRBD2	TRBJ2-5	CASSYTSGGRETQYF	TGTGCCAGCAGTTATACTAGCGGGGGGAGAGAGACCCAGTACTTC
-	TRBV18	TRBD2	TRBJ2-3	CASSPGSSGAIRQTDTQYF	TGTGCCAGCTCACCAGGGAGTAGCGGGGCAATTCGTCAGACAGATACGCAGTATTTT
-	TRBV7-9	-	TRBJ2-3	CASSYRQADTDTQYF	TGTGCCAGCAGCTACCGACAGGCTGACACAGATACGCAGTATTTT
few	TRBV6-1	TRBD2	TRBJ2-7	CASSEASGGGSYEQYF	TGTGCCAGCAGTGAAGCTAGCGGGGGGGGTTCCTACGAGCAGTACTTC
-	TRBV6-1	TRBD2	TRBJ2-3	CASSERSGGMADTQYF	TGTGCCAGCAGTGAACGAAGCGGGGGGATGGCAGATACGCAGTATTTT